This TCR beta chain was found in a study of blood T cell repertoires in COVID-19. Whole-study context: Samples representing acute and convalescent COVID-19 were sourced from the United States, Italy and Spain. The analysed material was cDNA or gDNA that came from T cells, B-cell-depleted T cells, or PBMCs.

Original processing methods: Researchers report that nucleated cell counts were estimated from reference gene primer amplification. The data were produced by immunoSEQ multiplex PCR, yet TCRdb's version contains in-frame clones alone and is incomplete. Clone size and the V and J calls come from that table; the DNA yielded D and trimming. The table has around 67,000 clones, almost 85% seen once. V was pared by 0 bases and J by 5 bases, with 17 bases between. CDR3 length: 17 amino acids. CDR1 is LNHNV, CDR2 YYDKDF, per germline (reference sequence). The sample consisted of peripheral blood. The receptor comes from a man between 65 and 85 years old with acute or convalescent COVID-19. V usage is TRBV15 and J usage is TRBJ2-1, with D unresolved. CDR3 region: CATSREPPPSGHNEQFF. The DNA for the CDR3 is TGTGCCACCAGCAGAGAACCCCCACCCTCTGGCCACAATGAGCAGTTCTTC.